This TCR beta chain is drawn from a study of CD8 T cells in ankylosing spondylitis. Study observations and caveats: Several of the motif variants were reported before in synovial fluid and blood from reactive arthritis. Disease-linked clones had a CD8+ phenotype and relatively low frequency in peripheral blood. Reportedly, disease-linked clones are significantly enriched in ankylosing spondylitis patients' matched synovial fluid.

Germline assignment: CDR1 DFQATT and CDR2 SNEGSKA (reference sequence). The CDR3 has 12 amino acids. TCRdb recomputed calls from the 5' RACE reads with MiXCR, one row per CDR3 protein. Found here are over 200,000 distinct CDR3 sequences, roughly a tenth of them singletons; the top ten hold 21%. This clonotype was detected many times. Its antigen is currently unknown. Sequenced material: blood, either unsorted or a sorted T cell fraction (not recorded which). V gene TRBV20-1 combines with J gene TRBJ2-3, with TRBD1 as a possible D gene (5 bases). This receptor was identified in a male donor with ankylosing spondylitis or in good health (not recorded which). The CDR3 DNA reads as TGCACTGGGGCTTTGAGCACAGATACGCAGTATTTT. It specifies CTGALSTDTQYF.